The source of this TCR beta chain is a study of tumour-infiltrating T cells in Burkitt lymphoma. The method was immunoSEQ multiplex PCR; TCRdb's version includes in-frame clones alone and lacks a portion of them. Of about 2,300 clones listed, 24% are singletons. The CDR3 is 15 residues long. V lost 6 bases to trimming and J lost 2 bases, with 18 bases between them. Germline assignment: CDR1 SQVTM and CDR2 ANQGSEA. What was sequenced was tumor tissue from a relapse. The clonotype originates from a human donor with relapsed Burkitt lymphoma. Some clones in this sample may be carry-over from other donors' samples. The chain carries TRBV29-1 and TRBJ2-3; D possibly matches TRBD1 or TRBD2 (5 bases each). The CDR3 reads CSVWPGTANTDTQYF. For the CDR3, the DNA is TGCAGCGTGTGGCCCGGGACGGCAAACACAGATACGCAGTATTTT.